Reported below is one T cell receptor beta chain. The antigen is unknown. The source of the sample is a study of response to subunit inactivated influenza vaccine. In germline, CDR1 is MDHEN, CDR2 SYDVKM. V shed 6 bases and J 1 base; nucleotides not matched to a gene: 12. This CDR3 is 19 amino acids long. TCRdb passed the RT-PCR reads through MiXCR, listing each CDR3 protein once. This table has about 800,000 distinct CDR3 sequences, about 20% appearing once. General study results and limits: The study's authors posited that every seasonal influenza vaccination enlists few new T cells.

V usage is TRBV28 and J usage is TRBJ2-4, with 13 bases aligning to TRBD2. Here the sequenced sample was PBMCs from blood, taken approximately 5 days after vaccination. This receptor was taken from a man aged 50 or older who received an inactivated influenza vaccine. The CDR3 DNA reads as TGTGCCAGCAGCCGAGGGACTAGCGGGACCGGGGGGGCCAAAAACATTCAGTACTTC. Translated, it gives CASSRGTSGTGGAKNIQYF.